The rows below give T cell receptor beta chains drawn from one sample of a study of PD-L1 blockade in urothelial cancer. Clones were sequenced by immunoSEQ multiplex PCR, and TCRdb holds only the in-frame ones, with some missing. The profile shows tens of thousands of clones, around 87% of them singletons. The material sequenced was PBMCs, taken around atezolizumab (anti-PD-L1) treatment. Every receptor here comes from a man aged 55 to 69 with urothelial cancer. Both conserved end residues are part of each CDR3. D genes are given only for firm matches. Some rows mark clone size as missing; the rest say once, few, many or name a class of expanded clone.

V gene	clone size	D gene	J gene	CDR3 length	CDR3 DNA	CDR3 protein
TRBV19	.	.	TRBJ1-4	15	TGTGCCACCCGCTCTGGGGGCGCAGGGAATGAAAAACTGTTTTTT	CATRSGGAGNEKLFF
TRBV6-1	.	TRBD1	TRBJ2-7	15	TGTGCCAGCAACACCCGGGACAGGGGAACCTACGAGCAGTACTTC	CASNTRDRGTYEQYF
TRBV11-3	.	.	TRBJ2-5	13	TGTGCCAGCAGCTCCGGCCCGAGGGAGACCCAGTACTTC	CASSSGPRETQYF
TRBV6-4	once	.	TRBJ1-1	15	TGTGCCAGCAGTGACCGAGCGGGGGGGGACACTGAAGCTTTCTTT	CASSDRAGGDTEAFF
TRBV14	.	.	TRBJ2-5	15	TGTGCCAGCAGCCCGATTACAGGGGGAGGGGAGACCCAGTACTTC	CASSPITGGGETQYF
TRBV5-5	.	TRBD1	TRBJ1-3	15	TGTGCCAGCAGCTTGGCAACAGGGGGCACGAACACCATATATTTT	CASSLATGGTNTIYF
TRBV23-1	.	TRBD1	TRBJ2-1	18	TGCGCCAGCAGTCAAACCCCCTGCGGGACAGGGCTTATCAATGAGCAGTTCTTC	CASSQTPCGTGLINEQFF
TRBV9	.	TRBD2	TRBJ2-3	15	TGTGCCAGCAGCGTAGCGGGGGGACTTCGGGATACGCAGTATTTT	CASSVAGGLRDTQYF
TRBV19	.	TRBD2	TRBJ2-5	14	TGTGCCAGTAGTAGGTTAGCGGGGGGCGAAACCCAGTACTTC	CASSRLAGGETQYF
TRBV6-4	.	.	TRBJ1-3	20	TGTGCCAGCAGTGACCCGCCCGGCGGGAATACCGCCCCGTCTGGAAACACCATATATTTT	CASSDPPGGNTAPSGNTIYF
TRBV4-1	.	TRBD1	TRBJ1-2	16	TGCGCCAGCAGCCTGAACGACAGGGGGGGCTACTATGGCTACACCTTC	CASSLNDRGGYYGYTF
TRBV4-3	.	.	TRBJ1-6	17	TGCGCCAGCAGCCAAGATGGAAGAGTGCGGGGTAATTCACCCCTCCACTTT	CASSQDGRVRGNSPLHF